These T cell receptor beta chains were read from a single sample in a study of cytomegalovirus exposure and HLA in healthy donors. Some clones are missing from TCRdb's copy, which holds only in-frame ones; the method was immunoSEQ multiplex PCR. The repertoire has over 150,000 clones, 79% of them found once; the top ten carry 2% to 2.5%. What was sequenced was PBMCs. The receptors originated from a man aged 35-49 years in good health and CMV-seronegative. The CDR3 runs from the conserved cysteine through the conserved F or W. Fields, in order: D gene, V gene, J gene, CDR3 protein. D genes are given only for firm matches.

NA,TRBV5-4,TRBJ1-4,CASSLGPGAEGEKLFF
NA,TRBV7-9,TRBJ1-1,CASSLSGNTEAFF
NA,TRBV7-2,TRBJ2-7,CASSPDGGRTYEQYF
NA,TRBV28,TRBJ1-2,CASSLLDSNYGYTF
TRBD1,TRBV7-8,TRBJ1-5,CASDRVGSNQPQHF
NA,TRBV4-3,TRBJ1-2,CANSQEPTGRGYTF
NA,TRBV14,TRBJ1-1,CASSQGNGLEAFF
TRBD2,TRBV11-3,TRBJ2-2,CASSSTIGLAQNTGELFF
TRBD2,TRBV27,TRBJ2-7,CASSFRTSGLDEQYF
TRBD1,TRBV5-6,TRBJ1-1,CASSRRGDRVTEAFF
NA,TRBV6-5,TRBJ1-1,CASKPGRNTEAFF
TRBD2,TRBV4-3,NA,CASSQEIGGLAGPYEQYF
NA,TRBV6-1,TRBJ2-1,CATQDSGESNEQFF
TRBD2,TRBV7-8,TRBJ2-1,CASSLSFAQGLAGGEQFF
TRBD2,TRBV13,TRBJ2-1,CASSLRAGGGNEQFF
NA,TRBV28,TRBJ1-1,CASSFGQKAFF
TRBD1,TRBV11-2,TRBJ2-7,CASSWGQGAYEQYF
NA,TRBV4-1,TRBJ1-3,CASSQDFTPVSGNTIYF
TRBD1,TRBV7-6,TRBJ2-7,CASSSRRVTGDDSYEQYF
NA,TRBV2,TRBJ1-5,CASSVQTVSQPQHF
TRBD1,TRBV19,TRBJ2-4,CASSRQGNNIQYF
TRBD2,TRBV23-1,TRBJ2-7,CASSHGARSGRGNEQYF
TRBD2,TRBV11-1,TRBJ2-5,CASSLEGGSEGETQYF
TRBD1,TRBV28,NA,CASSLTGDRREQYF